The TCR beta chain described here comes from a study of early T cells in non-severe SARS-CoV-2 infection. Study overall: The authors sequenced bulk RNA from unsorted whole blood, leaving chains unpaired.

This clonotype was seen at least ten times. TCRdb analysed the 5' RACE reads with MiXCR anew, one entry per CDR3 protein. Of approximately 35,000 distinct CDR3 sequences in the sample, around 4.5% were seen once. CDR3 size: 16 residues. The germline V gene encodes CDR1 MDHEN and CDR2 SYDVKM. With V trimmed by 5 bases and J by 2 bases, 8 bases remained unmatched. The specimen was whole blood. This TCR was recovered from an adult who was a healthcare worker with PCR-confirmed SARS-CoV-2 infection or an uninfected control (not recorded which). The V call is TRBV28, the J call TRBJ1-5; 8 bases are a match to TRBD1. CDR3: CASSEYRGSGNQPQHF. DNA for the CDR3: TGTGCCAGCAGTGAATACAGGGGGTCCGGCAATCAGCCCCAGCATTTT.